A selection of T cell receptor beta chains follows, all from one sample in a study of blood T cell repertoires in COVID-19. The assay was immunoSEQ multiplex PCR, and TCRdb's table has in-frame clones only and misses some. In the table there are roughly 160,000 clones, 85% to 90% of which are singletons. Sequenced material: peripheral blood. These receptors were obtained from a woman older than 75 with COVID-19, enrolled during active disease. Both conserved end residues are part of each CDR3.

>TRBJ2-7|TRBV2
CASSVFRGNYEQYF
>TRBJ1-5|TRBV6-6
CASSWDSSFSDQHF
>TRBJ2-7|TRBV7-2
CASSFVQSYEQYF
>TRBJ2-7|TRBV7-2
CASSQSRSAGAYEQYF
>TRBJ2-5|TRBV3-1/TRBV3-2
CASSQDSETQYF
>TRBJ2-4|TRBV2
CASSELDIRLAKNIQYF
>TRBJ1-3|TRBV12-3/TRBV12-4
CASSLQGGNTIYF
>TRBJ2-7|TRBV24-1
CATSARDRGDYEQYF
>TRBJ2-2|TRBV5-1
CASSLVTGKNTEELFF
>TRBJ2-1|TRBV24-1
CATSWRSGRARDEQFF
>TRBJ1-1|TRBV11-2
CASSWRGRGFTEAFF
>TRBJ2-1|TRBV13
CASSRPGEGIIYEQFF
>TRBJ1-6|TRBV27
CASRGGQGIGNSPLHF
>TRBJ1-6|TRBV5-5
CASSLEGQGNSPLHF
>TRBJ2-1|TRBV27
CASSFSQLAGPYNEQFF
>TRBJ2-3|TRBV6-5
CASIMGHNTDTQYF
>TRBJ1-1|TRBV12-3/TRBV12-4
CASSFSGAGEAFF
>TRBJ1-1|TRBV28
CASSPGLLNTEAFF
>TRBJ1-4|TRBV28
CASSFRAKNEKLFF
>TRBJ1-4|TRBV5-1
CASSLEGVGEKLFF
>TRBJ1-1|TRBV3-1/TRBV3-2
CASSQTQENTEAFF
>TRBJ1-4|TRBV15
CATSRAPGGREKLFF
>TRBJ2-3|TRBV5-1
CASSPGQQTDTQYF
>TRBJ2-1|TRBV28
CASRRGHEQFF
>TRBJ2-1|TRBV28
CASSSSASGKNEQFF
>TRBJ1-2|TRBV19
CASSTLANYGYTF
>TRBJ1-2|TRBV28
CASSLLFRTGDRGYTF
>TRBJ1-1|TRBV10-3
CAISEFQGETEAFF
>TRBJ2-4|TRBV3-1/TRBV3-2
CASSQVSGAKNIQYF
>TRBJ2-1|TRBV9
CASSVTTHDEQFF
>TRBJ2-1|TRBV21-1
CASSKWGTSNEQFF
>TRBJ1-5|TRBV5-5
CASSLQVGGNQPQHF
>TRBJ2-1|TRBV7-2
CASSRVARGSYNEQFF
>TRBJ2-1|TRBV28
CASSSNLRLAEYNEQFF
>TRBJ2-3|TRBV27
CASSSSQGNTDTQYF
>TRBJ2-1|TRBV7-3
CVSSFQGGTGKYNEQFF
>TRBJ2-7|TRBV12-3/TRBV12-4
CASSHRHSYEQYF
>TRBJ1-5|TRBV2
CASSGGLGQPQHF
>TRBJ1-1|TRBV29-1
CSVGGQGLDTEAFF
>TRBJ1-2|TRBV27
CASSPILETQGARGYTF
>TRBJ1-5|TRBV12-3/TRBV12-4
CASRATGGQPQHF
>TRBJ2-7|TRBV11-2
CASSPRQGRIYEQYF
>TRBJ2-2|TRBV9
CASSARQGGTGELFF
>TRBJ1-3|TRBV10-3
CAIKGASGNTIYF
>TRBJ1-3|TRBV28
CASSPLRVGNTIYF
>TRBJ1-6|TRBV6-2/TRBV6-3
CASSYRGARSPLHF
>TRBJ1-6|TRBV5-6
CASSLVDRKNSPLHF
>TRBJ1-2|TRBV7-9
CASTILRDRGDGYTF
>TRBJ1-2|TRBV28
CASLDRGYGYTF
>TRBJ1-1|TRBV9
CASSHLDQGASSAEAFF
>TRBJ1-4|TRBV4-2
CASSQGDLKPHEKLFF
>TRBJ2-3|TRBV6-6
CASSSQGGWTDTQYF
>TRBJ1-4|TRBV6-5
CASSPGTAGREKLFF